This T cell receptor beta chain comes out of a study of T cells in localized non-small cell lung cancer. Whole-study results and caveats: Longer overall survival associated with higher blood T cell density; shorter survival with higher adjacent-lung clonality. A median approximately 59 of the top 100 tumor clones appeared in adjacent lung. Since sequencing was restricted to only one region of the tumor, intratumor heterogeneity remains a possibility.

Turning to this clone: The antigen is not known.

Libraries were prepared by immunoSEQ multiplex PCR; TCRdb keeps only in-frame clonotypes and omits some of them. The sample has approximately 32,000 clones; about four fifths are singletons. The V gene's germline CDR1 is SGHAT and CDR2 FQNNGV. Between the trimmed V and J ends, which lost 6 bases and 6 bases, there was a span of 17 bases. The CDR3 extends over 15 amino acids. The chain carries TRBV11-2 and TRBJ1-4; weak D call: TRBD1 (6 bases). The material sequenced was peripheral blood, taken before any cancer treatment. This clonotype was obtained from a male donor aged 60 or over with stage III squamous cell lung carcinoma. CDR3 nucleotides: TGTGCCAGCAGTCACTCGGGGGGGCTCGATGAAAAACTGTTTTTT. Its protein is CASSHSGGLDEKLFF. Looking up the rest from reference TRBV11-2 and TRBJ1-4 gives the full variable domain: EAGVAQSPRYKIIEKRQSVAFWCNPISGHATLYWYQQILGQGPKLLIQFQNNGVVDDSQLPKDRFSAERLKGVDSTLKIQPAKLEDSAVYLCASSHSGGLDEKLFFGSGTQLSVL.